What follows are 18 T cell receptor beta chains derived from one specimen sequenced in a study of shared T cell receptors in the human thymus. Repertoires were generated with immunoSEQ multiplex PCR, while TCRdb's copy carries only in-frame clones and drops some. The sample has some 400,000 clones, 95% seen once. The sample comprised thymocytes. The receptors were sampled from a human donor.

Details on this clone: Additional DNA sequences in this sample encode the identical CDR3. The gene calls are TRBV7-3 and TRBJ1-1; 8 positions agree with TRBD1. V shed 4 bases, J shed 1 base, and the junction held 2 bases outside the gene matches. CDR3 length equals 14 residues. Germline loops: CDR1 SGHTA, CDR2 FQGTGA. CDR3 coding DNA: TGTGCCAGCAGCTCAGGGACAGGGAACACTGAAGCTTTCTTT. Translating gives CASSSGTGNTEAFF.

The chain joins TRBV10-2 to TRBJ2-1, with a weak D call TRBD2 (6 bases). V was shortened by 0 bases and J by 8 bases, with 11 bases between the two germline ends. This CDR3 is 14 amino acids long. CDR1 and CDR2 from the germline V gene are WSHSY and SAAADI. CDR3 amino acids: CASSESAGFDEQFF. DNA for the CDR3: TGCGCCAGCAGTGAGTCGGCGGGATTCGATGAGCAGTTCTTC.

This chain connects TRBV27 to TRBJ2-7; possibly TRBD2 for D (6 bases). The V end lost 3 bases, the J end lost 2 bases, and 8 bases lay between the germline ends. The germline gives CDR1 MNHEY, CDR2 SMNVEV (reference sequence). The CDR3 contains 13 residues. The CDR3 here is CASSLRDPYEQYF. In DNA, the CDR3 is TGTGCCAGCAGTTTGCGGGACCCCTACGAGCAGTACTTC.

The CDR3: CASSLRDRMNTEAFF. DNA for the CDR3: TGTGCCAGCAGCTTAAGGGACAGGATGAACACTGAAGCTTTCTTT. The chain carries TRBV11-2 and TRBJ1-1; 8 nucleotides line up with TRBD1. Looked up from germline, CDR1 is SGHAT and CDR2 is FQNNGV. CDR3 length: 15 residues. V lost 2 bases to trimming and J lost 0 bases; unmatched junction nucleotides: 2. The full variable domain, completed using reference TRBV11-2 and TRBJ1-1, is EAGVAQSPRYKIIEKRQSVAFWCNPISGHATLYWYQQILGQGPKLLIQFQNNGVVDDSQLPKDRFSAERLKGVDSTLKIQPAKLEDSAVYLCASSLRDRMNTEAFFGQGTRLTVV.

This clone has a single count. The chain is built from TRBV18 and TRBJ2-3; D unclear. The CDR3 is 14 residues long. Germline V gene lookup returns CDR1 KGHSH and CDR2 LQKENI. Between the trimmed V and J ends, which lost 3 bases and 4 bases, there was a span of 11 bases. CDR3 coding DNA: TGTGCCAGCTCACCTACTTTAGTCGCAGATACGCAGTATTTT. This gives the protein CASSPTLVADTQYF.

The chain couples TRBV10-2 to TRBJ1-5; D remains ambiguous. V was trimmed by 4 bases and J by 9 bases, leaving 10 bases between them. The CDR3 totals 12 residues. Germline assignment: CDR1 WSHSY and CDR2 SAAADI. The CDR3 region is CASSAKVRPQHF. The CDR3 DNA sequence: TGCGCCAGCAGTGCTAAGGTGAGGCCCCAGCATTTT.

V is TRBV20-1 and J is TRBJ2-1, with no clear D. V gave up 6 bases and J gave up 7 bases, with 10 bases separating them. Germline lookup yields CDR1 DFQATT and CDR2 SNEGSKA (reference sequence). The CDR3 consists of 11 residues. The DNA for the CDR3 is TGCAGTGCGTCTACCGGAAATGAGCAGTTCTTC. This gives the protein CSASTGNEQFF.

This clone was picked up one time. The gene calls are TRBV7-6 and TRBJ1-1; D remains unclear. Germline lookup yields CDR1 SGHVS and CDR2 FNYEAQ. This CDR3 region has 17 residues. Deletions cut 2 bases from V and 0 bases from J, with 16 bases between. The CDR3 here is CASSLPKVGILNTEAFF. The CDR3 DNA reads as TGTGCCAGCAGCTTACCGAAGGTTGGGATACTGAACACTGAAGCTTTCTTT.

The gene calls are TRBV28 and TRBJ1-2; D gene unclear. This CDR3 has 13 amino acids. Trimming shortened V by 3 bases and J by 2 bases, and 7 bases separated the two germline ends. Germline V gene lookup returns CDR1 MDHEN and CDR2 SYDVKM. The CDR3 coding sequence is TGTGCCAGCAGTTTGAGACGAAACTATGGCTACACCTTC. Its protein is CASSLRRNYGYTF.

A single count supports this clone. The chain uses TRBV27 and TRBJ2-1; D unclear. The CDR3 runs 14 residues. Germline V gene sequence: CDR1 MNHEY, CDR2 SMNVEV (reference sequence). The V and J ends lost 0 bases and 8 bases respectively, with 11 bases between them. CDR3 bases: TGTGCCAGCAGTTTATCCCGGCAAAGGGATGAGCAGTTCTTC. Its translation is CASSLSRQRDEQFF.

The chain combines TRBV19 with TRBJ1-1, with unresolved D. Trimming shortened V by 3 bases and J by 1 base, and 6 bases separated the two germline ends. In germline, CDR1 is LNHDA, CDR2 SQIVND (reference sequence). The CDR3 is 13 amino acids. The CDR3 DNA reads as TGTGCCAGTAGTATCGGTAGGAACACTGAAGCTTTCTTT. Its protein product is CASSIGRNTEAFF.

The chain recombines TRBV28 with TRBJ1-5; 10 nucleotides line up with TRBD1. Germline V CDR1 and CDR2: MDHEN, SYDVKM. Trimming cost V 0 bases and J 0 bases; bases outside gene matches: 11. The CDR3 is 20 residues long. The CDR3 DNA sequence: TGTGCCAGCAGTTTATGCATTGCGGGACAGGGGAATTATAGCAATCAGCCCCAGCATTTT. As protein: CASSLCIAGQGNYSNQPQHF.

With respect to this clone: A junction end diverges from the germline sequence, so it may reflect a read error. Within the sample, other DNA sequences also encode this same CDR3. This CDR3 is CASSVRYGYTF. The CDR3 DNA follows: TGCGCCAGCAGCGTTCGCTATGGCTACACCTTC. The chain employs TRBV28 and TRBJ1-2; D is uncertain. This CDR3 is 11 amino acids long. The germline CDR1 and CDR2 sequences are MDHEN and SYDVKM.

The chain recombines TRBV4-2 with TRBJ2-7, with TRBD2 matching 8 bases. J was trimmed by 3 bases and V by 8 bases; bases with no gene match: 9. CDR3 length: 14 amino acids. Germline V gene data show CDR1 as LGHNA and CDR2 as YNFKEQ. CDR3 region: CASAGGSGIYEQYF. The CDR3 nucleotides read TGTGCCAGCGCTGGCGGTAGCGGGATCTACGAGCAGTACTTC.

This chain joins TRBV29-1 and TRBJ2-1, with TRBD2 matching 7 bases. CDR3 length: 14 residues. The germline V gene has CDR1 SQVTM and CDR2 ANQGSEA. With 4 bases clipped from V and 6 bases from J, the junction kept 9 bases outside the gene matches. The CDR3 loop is CSVAPRAGVNEQFF. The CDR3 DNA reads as TGCAGCGTTGCTCCGAGGGCGGGGGTCAATGAGCAGTTCTTC.

The CDR3 nucleotides read TGCAGCGTTGGGTCTAGCGGATCCTACGAGCAGTACTTC. This translates into CSVGSSGSYEQYF. This chain links TRBV29-1 with TRBJ2-7; 7 bases line up with TRBD2. Unmatched junction bases numbered 4, after V lost 4 bases and J lost 1 base. Germline-derived CDR1 and CDR2 are SQVTM and ANQGSEA. The length of the CDR3 is 13 residues.

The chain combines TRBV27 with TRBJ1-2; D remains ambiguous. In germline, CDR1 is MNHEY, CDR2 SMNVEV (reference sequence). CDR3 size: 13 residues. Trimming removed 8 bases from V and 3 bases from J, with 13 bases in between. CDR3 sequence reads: CASDTGIHYGYTF. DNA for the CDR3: TGTGCCAGCGATACCGGGATCCACTATGGCTACACCTTC.

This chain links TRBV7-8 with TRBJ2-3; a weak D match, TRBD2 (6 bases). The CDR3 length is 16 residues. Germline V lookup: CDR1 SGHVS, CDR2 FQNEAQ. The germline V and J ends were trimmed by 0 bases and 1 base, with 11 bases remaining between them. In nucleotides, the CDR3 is TGTGCCAGCAGCTTAGCGCGGAGCGGGCGCACAGATACGCAGTATTTT. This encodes CASSLARSGRTDTQYF.